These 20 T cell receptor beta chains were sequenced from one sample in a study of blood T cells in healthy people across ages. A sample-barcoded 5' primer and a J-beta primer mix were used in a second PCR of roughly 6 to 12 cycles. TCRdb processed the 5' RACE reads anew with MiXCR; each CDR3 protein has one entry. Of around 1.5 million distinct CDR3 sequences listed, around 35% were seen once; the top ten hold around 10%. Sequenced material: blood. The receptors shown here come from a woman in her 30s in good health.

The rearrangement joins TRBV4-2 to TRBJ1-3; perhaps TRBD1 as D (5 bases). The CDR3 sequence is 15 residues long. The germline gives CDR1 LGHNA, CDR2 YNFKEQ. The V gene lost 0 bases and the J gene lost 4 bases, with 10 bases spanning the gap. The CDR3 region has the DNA TGTGCCAGCAGCCAAGATCTGGGGGAAGGAAACACCATATATTTT. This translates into CASSQDLGEGNTIYF.

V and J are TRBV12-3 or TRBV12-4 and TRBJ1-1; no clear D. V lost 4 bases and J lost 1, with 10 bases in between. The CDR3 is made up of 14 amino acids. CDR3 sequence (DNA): TGTGCCAGCAGTTCGAATAGGGAGAACACTGAAGCTTTCTTT. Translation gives CASSSNRENTEAFF.

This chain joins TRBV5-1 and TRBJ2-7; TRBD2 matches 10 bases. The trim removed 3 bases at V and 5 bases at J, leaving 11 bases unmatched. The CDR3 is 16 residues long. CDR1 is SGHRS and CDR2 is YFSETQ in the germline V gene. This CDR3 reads CASSSSSSGSFHEQYF. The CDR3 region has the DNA TGCGCCAGCAGCTCCAGCTCTAGCGGGAGTTTCCACGAGCAGTACTTC.

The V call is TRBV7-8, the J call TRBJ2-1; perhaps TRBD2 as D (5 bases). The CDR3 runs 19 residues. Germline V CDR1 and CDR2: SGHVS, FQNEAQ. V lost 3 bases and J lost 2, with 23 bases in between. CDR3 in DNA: TGTGCCAGCAGCTTCTCTTTTCGGGGAAATGGGGAACCCTACAATGAGCAGTTCTTC. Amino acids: CASSFSFRGNGEPYNEQFF. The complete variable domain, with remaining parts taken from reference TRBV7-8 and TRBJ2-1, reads GAGVSQSPRYKVAKRGQDVALRCDPISGHVSLFWYQQALGQGPEFLTYFQNEAQLDKSGLPSDRFFAERPEGSVSTLKIQRTQQEDSAVYLCASSFSFRGNGEPYNEQFFGPGTRLTVL.

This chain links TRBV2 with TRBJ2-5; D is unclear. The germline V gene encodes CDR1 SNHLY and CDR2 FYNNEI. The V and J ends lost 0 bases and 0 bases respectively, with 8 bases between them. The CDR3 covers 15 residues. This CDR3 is CASSEAAANQETQYF. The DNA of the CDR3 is TGTGCCAGCAGTGAAGCGGCGGCTAACCAAGAGACCCAGTACTTC.

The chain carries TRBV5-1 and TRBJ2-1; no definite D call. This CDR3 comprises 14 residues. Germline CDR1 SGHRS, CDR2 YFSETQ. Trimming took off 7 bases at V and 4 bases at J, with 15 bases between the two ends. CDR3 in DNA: TGCGCCAGCGGAACAGCGAGCGAATACAATGAGCAGTTCTTC. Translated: CASGTASEYNEQFF.

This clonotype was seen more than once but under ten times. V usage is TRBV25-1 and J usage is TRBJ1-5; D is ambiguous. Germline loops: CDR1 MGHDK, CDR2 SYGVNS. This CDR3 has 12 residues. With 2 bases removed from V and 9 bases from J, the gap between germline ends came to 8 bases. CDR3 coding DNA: TGTGCCAGCAGTGAAACATCTTGGCCCCAGCATTTT. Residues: CASSETSWPQHF.

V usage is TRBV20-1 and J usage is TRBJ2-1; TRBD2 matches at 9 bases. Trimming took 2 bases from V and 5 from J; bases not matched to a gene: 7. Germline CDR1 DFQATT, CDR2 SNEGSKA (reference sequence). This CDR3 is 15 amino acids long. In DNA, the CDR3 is TGCAGTGCTAGAATGGCGGGGGGGCTCCACAATGAGCAGTTCTTC. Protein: CSARMAGGLHNEQFF.

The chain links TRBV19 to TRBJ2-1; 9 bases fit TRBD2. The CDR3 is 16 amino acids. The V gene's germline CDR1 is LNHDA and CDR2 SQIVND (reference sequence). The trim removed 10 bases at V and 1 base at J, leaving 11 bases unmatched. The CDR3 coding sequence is TGTGCCACTTCGATAAGCGGGAGGTGGTCCTACAATGAGCAGTTCTTC. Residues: CATSISGRWSYNEQFF.

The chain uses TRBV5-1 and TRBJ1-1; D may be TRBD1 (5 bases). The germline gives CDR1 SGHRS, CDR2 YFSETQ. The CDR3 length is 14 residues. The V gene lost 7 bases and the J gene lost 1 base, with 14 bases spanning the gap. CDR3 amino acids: CASRPLGANTEAFF. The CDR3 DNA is TGCGCCAGCCGACCCCTAGGGGCGAACACTGAAGCTTTCTTT.

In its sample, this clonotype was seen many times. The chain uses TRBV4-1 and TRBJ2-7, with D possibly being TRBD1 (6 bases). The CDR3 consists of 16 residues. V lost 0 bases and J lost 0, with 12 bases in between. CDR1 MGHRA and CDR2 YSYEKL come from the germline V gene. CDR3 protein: CASSQEFGGLSYEQYF. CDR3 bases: TGCGCCAGCAGCCAAGAGTTTGGGGGCCTCTCCTACGAGCAGTACTTC.

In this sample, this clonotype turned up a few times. The CDR3 loop reads CASSVAGLAGWSYNEQFF. The CDR3 bases are TGTGCCAGCAGCGTAGCTGGACTAGCGGGGTGGAGCTACAATGAGCAGTTCTTC. This chain joins TRBV9 and TRBJ2-1; 12 bases map to TRBD2. Germline values: CDR1 SGDLS, CDR2 YYNGEE. The trim removed 0 bases at V and 3 bases at J, leaving 7 bases unmatched. CDR3 length: 18 amino acids.

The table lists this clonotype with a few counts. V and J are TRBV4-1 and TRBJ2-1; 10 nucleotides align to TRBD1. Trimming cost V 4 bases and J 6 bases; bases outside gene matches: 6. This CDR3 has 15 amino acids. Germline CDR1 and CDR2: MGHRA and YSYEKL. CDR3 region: CASSPGTGVFNEQFF. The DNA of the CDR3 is TGCGCCAGCAGCCCCGGGACAGGGGTCTTCAATGAGCAGTTCTTC.

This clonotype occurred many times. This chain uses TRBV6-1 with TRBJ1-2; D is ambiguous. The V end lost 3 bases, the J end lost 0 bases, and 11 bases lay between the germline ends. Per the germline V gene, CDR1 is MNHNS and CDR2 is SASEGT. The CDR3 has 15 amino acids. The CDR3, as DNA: TGTGCCAGCAGTGAGGGGTCTCCAGCTAACTATGGCTACACCTTC. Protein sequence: CASSEGSPANYGYTF.

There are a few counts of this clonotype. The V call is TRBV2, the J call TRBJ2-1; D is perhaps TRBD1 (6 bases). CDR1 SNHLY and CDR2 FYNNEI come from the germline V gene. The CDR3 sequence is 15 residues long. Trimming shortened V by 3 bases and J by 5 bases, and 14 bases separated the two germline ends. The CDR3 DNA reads TGTGCCAGCAGTGATGCAGGGGTCGACCACAATGAGCAGTTCTTC. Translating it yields CASSDAGVDHNEQFF.

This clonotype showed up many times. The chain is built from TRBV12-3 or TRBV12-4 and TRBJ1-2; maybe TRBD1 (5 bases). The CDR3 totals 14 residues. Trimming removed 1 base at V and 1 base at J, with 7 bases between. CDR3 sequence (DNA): TGTGCCAGCAGTTTAGGGGGGATTAACTATGGCTACACCTTC. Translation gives CASSLGGINYGYTF.

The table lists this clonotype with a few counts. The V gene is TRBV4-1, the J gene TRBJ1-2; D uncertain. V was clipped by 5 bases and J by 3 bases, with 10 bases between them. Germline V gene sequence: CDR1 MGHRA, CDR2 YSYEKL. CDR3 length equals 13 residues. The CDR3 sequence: CASSLGIDYGYTF. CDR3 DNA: TGCGCCAGCAGCTTGGGGATAGACTATGGCTACACCTTC.

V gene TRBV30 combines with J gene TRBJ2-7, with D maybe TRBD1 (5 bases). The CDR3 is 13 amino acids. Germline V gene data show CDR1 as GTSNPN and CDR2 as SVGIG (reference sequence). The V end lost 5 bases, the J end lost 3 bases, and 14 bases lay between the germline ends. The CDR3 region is CAWEAGNNYEQYF. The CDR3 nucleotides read TGTGCCTGGGAAGCAGGGAACAACTACGAGCAGTACTTC.

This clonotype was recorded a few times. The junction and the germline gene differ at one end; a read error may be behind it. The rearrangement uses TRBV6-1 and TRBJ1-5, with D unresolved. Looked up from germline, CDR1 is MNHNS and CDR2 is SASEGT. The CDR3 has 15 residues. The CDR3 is CASSEMTGSGQPQHF. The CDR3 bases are TGTGCCAGTAGTGAAATGACGGGGTCAGGTCAGCCCCAGCATTTT.

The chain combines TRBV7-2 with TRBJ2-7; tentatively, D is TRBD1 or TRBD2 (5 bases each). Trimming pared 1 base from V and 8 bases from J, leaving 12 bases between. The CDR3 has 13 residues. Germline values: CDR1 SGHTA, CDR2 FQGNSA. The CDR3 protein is CASSLGGPGQQYF. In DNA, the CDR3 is TGTGCCAGCAGCTTAGGGGGACCTGGTCAGCAGTACTTC.